This TCR beta chain was observed in a study of shared clonotypes between healthy human individuals. Overall study results and limits: When naive CD4 clonotypes were compared across a handful of donors, about 4.8% were shared. Sampling involved blood alone; tissue repertoires likely differ.

Regarding this clone: Its antigen is currently unknown.

Roughly 27,000 T cell genomes, or about 190 ng DNA, went into the sorted-subset replicate PCRs. TCRdb keeps only in-frame clones here, not all; method: immunoSEQ multiplex PCR. The sample consists of about 1 million clones, about three quarters of them appearing once. The sequenced material came from memory CD4+ T cells sorted from blood. Subset reported: CD45RA-negative fraction. The origin of this receptor is a man younger than 30 in good health.

The CDR3 nucleotides are TGTGCCAGCAGCTTATATAACCCCCCCCGTTCACCCCTCCACTTT. It yields the protein CASSLYNPPRSPLHF. The rearrangement links TRBV7-2 to TRBJ1-6, with no clear D. Trimming shortened V by 2 bases and J by 9 bases, and 14 bases separated the two germline ends. There are 15 residues in the CDR3. From germline, CDR1 is SGHTA and CDR2 FQGNSA.